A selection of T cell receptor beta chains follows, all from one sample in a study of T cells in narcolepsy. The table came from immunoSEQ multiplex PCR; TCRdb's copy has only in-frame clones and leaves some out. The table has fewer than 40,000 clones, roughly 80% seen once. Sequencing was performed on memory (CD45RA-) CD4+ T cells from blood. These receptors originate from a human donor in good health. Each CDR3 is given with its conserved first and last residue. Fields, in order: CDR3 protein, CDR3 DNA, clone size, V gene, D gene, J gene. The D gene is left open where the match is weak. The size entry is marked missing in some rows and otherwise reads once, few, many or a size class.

CDR3: CASSQDGQGGWNQPQHF
DNA: TGCGCCAGCAGCCAAGACGGGCAGGGTGGATGGAATCAGCCCCAGCATTTT
size: -
V: TRBV4-1
D: -
J: TRBJ1-5

CDR3: CASSLEARRGQEAFF
DNA: TGTGCCAGCAGCTTGGAGGCACGCCGCGGCCAGGAAGCTTTCTTT
size: -
V: TRBV5-4
D: -
J: TRBJ1-1

CDR3: CASSFDGLNSPLHF
DNA: TGCGCCAGCAGCTTCGACGGCCTTAATTCACCCCTCCACTTT
size: -
V: TRBV5-1
D: -
J: TRBJ1-6

CDR3: CASSVLLAVRELFF
DNA: TGTGCCAGCAGTGTCCTACTAGCGGTCCGGGAGCTGTTTTTT
size: -
V: TRBV2
D: TRBD2
J: TRBJ2-2

CDR3: CASSDGSRGQGETQYF
DNA: TGTGCCAGCAGCGACGGGTCCAGAGGGCAAGGGGAGACCCAGTACTTC
size: -
V: TRBV9
D: -
J: TRBJ2-5

CDR3: CASSDGAGSTDTQYF
DNA: TGCGCCAGCAGCGATGGGGCGGGGAGCACAGATACGCAGTATTTT
size: few
V: TRBV5-1
D: -
J: TRBJ2-3

CDR3: CASSRTSGAGGELFF
DNA: TGTGCCAGCAGCCGGACTAGCGGGGCTGGCGGGGAGCTGTTTTTT
size: -
V: TRBV14
D: TRBD2
J: TRBJ2-2

CDR3: CASSPTDGTDGYTF
DNA: TGTGCCAGCAGCCCAACGGACGGTACTGATGGCTACACCTTC
size: -
V: TRBV11-2
D: -
J: TRBJ1-2

CDR3: CASSLIIGAQGARNEQFF
DNA: TGCGCCAGCAGCTTGATCATCGGGGCCCAGGGGGCAAGGAATGAGCAGTTCTTC
size: once
V: TRBV5-1
D: TRBD1
J: TRBJ2-1

CDR3: CASSFRASGSYEQYF
DNA: TGTGCCAGCAGCTTCCGGGCTAGCGGGTCCTACGAGCAGTACTTC
size: -
V: TRBV5-6
D: TRBD2
J: TRBJ2-7

CDR3: CASSTRAGFVETQYF
DNA: TGTGCCAGCAGCACACGGGCCGGGTTCGTTGAGACCCAGTACTTC
size: -
V: TRBV6-5
D: -
J: TRBJ2-5

CDR3: CASRRTGTSGRVRETQYF
DNA: TGTGCCAGCAGACGTACCGGGACTAGCGGGAGGGTTCGGGAGACCCAGTACTTC
size: -
V: TRBV27
D: TRBD2
J: TRBJ2-5

CDR3: CAWSAQQGRENTEAFF
DNA: TGTGCCTGGAGTGCCCAACAGGGGAGGGAAAACACTGAAGCTTTCTTT
size: few
V: TRBV30
D: TRBD1
J: TRBJ1-1

CDR3: CASSDSWRTEAFF
DNA: TGTGCCAGCAGTGACAGTTGGAGGACTGAAGCTTTCTTT
size: -
V: TRBV6-4
D: -
J: TRBJ1-1

CDR3: CASSPRQGMNTEAFF
DNA: TGTGCCAGCAGCCCGCGACAGGGGATGAACACTGAAGCTTTCTTT
size: -
V: TRBV5-4
D: TRBD1
J: TRBJ1-1

CDR3: CASSYSGGKQPQHF
DNA: TGTGCCAGCAGTTACTCGGGGGGAAAGCAGCCCCAGCATTTT
size: -
V: TRBV6-5
D: -
J: TRBJ1-5

CDR3: CASSSPDPANYGYTF
DNA: TGTGCCAGCAGTTCCCCGGATCCAGCTAACTATGGCTACACCTTC
size: -
V: TRBV6-5
D: -
J: TRBJ1-2

CDR3: CASSQGSPSGNTIYF
DNA: TGTGCCAGCAGCCAGGGGAGCCCCTCTGGAAACACCATATATTTT
size: -
V: TRBV6-5
D: -
J: TRBJ1-3

CDR3: CASTRSGGPDTQYF
DNA: TGTGCCAGCACCCGTAGCGGGGGCCCGGATACGCAGTATTTT
size: -
V: TRBV9
D: TRBD2
J: TRBJ2-3

CDR3: CASSVAQGIGTQYF
DNA: TGTGCCAGCAGCGTAGCGCAGGGTATTGGGACCCAGTACTTC
size: -
V: TRBV9
D: -
J: TRBJ2-5

CDR3: CATGGSEGETQYF
DNA: TGTGCCACCGGCGGGTCCGAAGGGGAGACCCAGTACTTC
size: -
V: TRBV5-4
D: -
J: TRBJ2-5

CDR3: CASTDGPSLGSDTQYF
DNA: TGTGCCAGCACCGACGGACCCTCCCTGGGATCGGATACGCAGTATTTT
size: -
V: TRBV7-9
D: -
J: TRBJ2-3

CDR3: CASSSRLAGDHEQYF
DNA: TGTGCCAGCAGTTCCCGATTAGCGGGGGACCACGAGCAGTACTTC
size: -
V: TRBV28
D: TRBD2
J: TRBJ2-7

CDR3: CASSEGSVSYEQYF
DNA: TGCGCCAGCAGTGAAGGTAGCGTCTCCTACGAGCAGTACTTC
size: -
V: TRBV10-1
D: -
J: TRBJ2-7

CDR3: CASSFVSGRTSEQFF
DNA: TGTGCCAGCAGCTTTGTAAGCGGGAGGACCAGTGAGCAGTTCTTC
size: -
V: TRBV7-2
D: TRBD2
J: TRBJ2-1

CDR3: CATSGDEYNEQFF
DNA: TGTGCCACCTCAGGGGACGAGTACAATGAGCAGTTCTTC
size: -
V: TRBV10-3
D: -
J: TRBJ2-1

CDR3: CASSISADQETQYF
DNA: TGTGCCAGTAGTATCTCGGCGGACCAAGAGACCCAGTACTTC
size: -
V: TRBV19
D: -
J: TRBJ2-5

CDR3: CASGALTGYEQYF
DNA: TGTGCCAGCGGGGCCCTGACAGGCTACGAGCAGTACTTC
size: -
V: TRBV6-6
D: -
J: TRBJ2-7

CDR3: CASSLDLSGNTIYF
DNA: TGTGCCAGCAGCTTAGATCTATCGGGGAACACCATATATTTT
size: -
V: TRBV11-2
D: -
J: TRBJ1-3

CDR3: CASSLQGANTDTQYF
DNA: TGCGCCAGCAGCTTGCAGGGGGCAAATACAGATACGCAGTATTTT
size: once
V: TRBV5-1
D: TRBD1
J: TRBJ2-3

CDR3: CASSGGVGDEKLFF
DNA: TGTGCCAGTAGTGGAGGAGTGGGGGATGAAAAACTGTTTTTT
size: -
V: TRBV19
D: -
J: TRBJ1-4

CDR3: CASSLARTSGGINEQFF
DNA: TGTGCCAGCAGCTTAGCTAGGACTAGCGGGGGGATTAATGAGCAGTTCTTC
size: -
V: TRBV7-8
D: TRBD2
J: TRBJ2-1

CDR3: CASSSEGGSRLPLHF
DNA: TGTGCCAGCTCCTCCGAGGGAGGGTCCCGTCTTCCCCTCCACTTT
size: -
V: TRBV18
D: -
J: TRBJ1-6

CDR3: CASESRTGTGELFF
DNA: TGTGCCAGCGAGTCGAGAACAGGGACCGGGGAGCTGTTTTTT
size: -
V: TRBV11-1
D: -
J: TRBJ2-2

CDR3: CASSISGTGNSYEQYF
DNA: TGTGCCAGTAGTATTTCGGGGACAGGGAACTCCTACGAGCAGTACTTC
size: -
V: TRBV19
D: TRBD1
J: TRBJ2-7

CDR3: CASYLPGDRVGEKLFF
DNA: TGTGCCAGCTACCTCCCCGGTGACAGGGTGGGGGAAAAACTGTTTTTT
size: -
V: TRBV2
D: TRBD1
J: TRBJ1-4

CDR3: CASSFGTGGGRTGELFF
DNA: TGCGCCAGCAGCTTTGGGACAGGGGGCGGACGCACCGGGGAGCTGTTTTTT
size: -
V: TRBV5-1
D: TRBD1
J: TRBJ2-2

CDR3: CASSRDGGYGYTF
DNA: TGTGCCAGCAGCCGAGACGGAGGCTATGGCTACACCTTC
size: -
V: TRBV5-4
D: -
J: TRBJ1-2

CDR3: CASSEGGAGNTGELFF
DNA: TGCGCCAGCAGTGAGGGGGGAGCGGGAAACACCGGGGAGCTGTTTTTT
size: -
V: TRBV10-1
D: TRBD2
J: TRBJ2-2

CDR3: CASSLSRGAAGDTQYF
DNA: TGTGCCAGCAGTCTTTCACGGGGGGCCGCGGGAGATACGCAGTATTTT
size: -
V: TRBV6-6
D: -
J: TRBJ2-3

CDR3: CASSLGGNSKALF
DNA: TGTGCCAGCAGTCTGGGGGGCAATTCCAAAGCCCTCTTT
size: once
V: TRBV2
D: -
J: TRBJ1-1

CDR3: CARVGRTDTQYF
DNA: TGTGCCAGAGTGGGACGCACAGATACGCAGTATTTT
size: -
V: TRBV6-1
D: -
J: TRBJ2-3

CDR3: CASSQPDIYNSPLHF
DNA: TGTGCCAGCAGCCAACCCGACATATATAATTCACCCCTCCACTTT
size: few
V: TRBV4-2
D: -
J: TRBJ1-6

CDR3: CASSLTGTGGGNEQFF
DNA: TGCGCCAGCAGCTTAACTGGGACAGGGGGAGGGAATGAGCAGTTCTTC
size: -
V: TRBV5-1
D: TRBD1
J: TRBJ2-1

CDR3: CASSVQGGEQYF
DNA: TGTGCCAGCAGTGTACAAGGTGGGGAGCAGTACTTC
size: -
V: TRBV2
D: -
J: TRBJ2-7

CDR3: CASSPQIGSGNTIYF
DNA: TGTGCCAGCAGCCCCCAAATAGGGTCTGGAAACACCATATATTTT
size: -
V: TRBV7-2
D: -
J: TRBJ1-3

CDR3: CASSSWTAARGYTF
DNA: TGTGCCAGCAGCTCCTGGACGGCCGCGCGCGGCTACACCTTC
size: -
V: TRBV7-2
D: -
J: TRBJ1-2

CDR3: CASGPGGGRQETQYF
DNA: TGTGCCAGCGGGCCGGGTGGGGGACGCCAAGAGACCCAGTACTTC
size: few
V: TRBV6-1
D: -
J: TRBJ2-5

CDR3: CASSPGRNTEAFF
DNA: TGTGCCAGCTCACCTGGAAGGAACACTGAAGCTTTCTTT
size: -
V: TRBV18
D: -
J: TRBJ1-1

CDR3: CASSSDDYSNQPQHF
DNA: TGTGCCAGCTCATCGGACGATTATAGCAATCAGCCCCAGCATTTT
size: -
V: TRBV18
D: -
J: TRBJ1-5

CDR3: CASSERQGAGNQPQHF
DNA: TGTGCCAGCAGTGAACGACAGGGGGCAGGCAATCAGCCCCAGCATTTT
size: -
V: TRBV6-1
D: TRBD1
J: TRBJ1-5

CDR3: CASTQGLHEQYF
DNA: TGTGCCAGCACCCAAGGACTCCACGAGCAGTACTTC
size: -
V: TRBV28
D: -
J: TRBJ2-7

CDR3: CASSLAIRYSPLHF
DNA: TGCGCCAGCAGCTTGGCCATACGCTATTCACCCCTCCACTTT
size: -
V: TRBV5-1
D: -
J: TRBJ1-6

CDR3: CASREGPLLRYTF
DNA: TGTGCCAGCAGGGAGGGACCGCTTTTACGCTACACCTTC
size: -
V: TRBV6-5
D: -
J: TRBJ1-2

CDR3: CASSLGGLAGAEETQYF
DNA: TGCGCCAGCAGCTTGGGTGGACTAGCGGGGGCGGAAGAGACCCAGTACTTC
size: -
V: TRBV5-1
D: TRBD2
J: TRBJ2-5

CDR3: CASSFEVNYGYTF
DNA: TGTGCCAGCAGCTTTGAGGTTAACTATGGCTACACCTTC
size: -
V: TRBV7-9
D: -
J: TRBJ1-2

CDR3: CASSEWRSSGNTIYF
DNA: TGTGCCAGCAGTGAATGGAGGTCCTCTGGAAACACCATATATTTT
size: -
V: TRBV25-1
D: -
J: TRBJ1-3

CDR3: CASSPLAGEGGEQFF
DNA: TGTGCCAGCAGCCCCCTAGCGGGAGAAGGCGGTGAGCAGTTCTTC
size: -
V: TRBV11-3
D: TRBD2
J: TRBJ2-1

CDR3: CASSLGRGWYEQYF
DNA: TGTGCCAGCAGCTTGGGTCGGGGATGGTACGAGCAGTACTTC
size: -
V: TRBV11-2
D: -
J: TRBJ2-7

CDR3: CASSLRPESGEKLFF
DNA: TGTGCCAGCAGCTTACGGCCAGAAAGTGGGGAAAAACTGTTTTTT
size: -
V: TRBV13
D: -
J: TRBJ1-4